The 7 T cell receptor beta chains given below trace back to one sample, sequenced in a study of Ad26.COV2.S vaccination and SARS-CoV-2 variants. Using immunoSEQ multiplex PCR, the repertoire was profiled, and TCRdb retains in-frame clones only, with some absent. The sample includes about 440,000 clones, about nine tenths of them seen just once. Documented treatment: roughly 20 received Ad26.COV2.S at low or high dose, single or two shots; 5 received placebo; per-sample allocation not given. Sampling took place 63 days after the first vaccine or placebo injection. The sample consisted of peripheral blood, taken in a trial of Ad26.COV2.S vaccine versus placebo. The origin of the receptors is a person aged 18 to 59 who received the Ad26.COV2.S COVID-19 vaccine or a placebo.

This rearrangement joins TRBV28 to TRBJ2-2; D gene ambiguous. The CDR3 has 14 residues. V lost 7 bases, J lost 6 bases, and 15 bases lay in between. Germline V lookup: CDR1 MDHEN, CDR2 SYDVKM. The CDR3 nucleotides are TGTGCCAGCACCACCCCCATGGTTCCCGGGGAGCTGTTTTTT. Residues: CASTTPMVPGELFF.

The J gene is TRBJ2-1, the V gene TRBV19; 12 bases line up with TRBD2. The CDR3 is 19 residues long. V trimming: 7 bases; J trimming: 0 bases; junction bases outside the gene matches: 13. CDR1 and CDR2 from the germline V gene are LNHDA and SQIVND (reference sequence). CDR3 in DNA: TGTGCCAGTAAATCTCTAGCGGGAGGGTATTCTAGCTCCTACAATGAGCAGTTCTTC. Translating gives CASKSLAGGYSSSYNEQFF. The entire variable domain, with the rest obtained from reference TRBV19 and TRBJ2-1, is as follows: DGGITQSPKYLFRKEGQNVTLSCEQNLNHDAMYWYRQDPGQGLRLIYYSQIVNDFQKGDIAEGYSVSREKKESFPLTVTSAQKNPTAFYLCASKSLAGGYSSSYNEQFFGPGTRLTVL.

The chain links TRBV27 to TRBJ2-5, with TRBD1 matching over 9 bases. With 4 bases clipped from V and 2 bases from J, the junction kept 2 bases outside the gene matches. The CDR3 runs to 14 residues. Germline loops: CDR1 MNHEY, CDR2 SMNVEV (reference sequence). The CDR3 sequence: CASSSDRGQETQYF. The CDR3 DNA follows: TGTGCCAGCAGTTCGGACAGGGGTCAAGAGACCCAGTACTTC.

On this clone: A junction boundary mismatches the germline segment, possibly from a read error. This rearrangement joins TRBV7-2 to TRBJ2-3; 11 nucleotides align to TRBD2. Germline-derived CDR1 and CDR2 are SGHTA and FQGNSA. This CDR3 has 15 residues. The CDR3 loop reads CASSLAGGGSDTQYF. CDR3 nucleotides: TGTGCCAGCAGCCTAGCGGGAGGAGGGTCAGATACGCAGTATTTT.

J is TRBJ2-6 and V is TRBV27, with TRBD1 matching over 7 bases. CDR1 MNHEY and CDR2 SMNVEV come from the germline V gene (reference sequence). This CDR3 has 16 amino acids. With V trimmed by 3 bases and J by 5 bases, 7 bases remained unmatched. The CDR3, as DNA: TGTGCCAGCAGTTTGGGGAGACAGGGATGGGCCAACGTCCTGACTTTC. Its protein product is CASSLGRQGWANVLTF.

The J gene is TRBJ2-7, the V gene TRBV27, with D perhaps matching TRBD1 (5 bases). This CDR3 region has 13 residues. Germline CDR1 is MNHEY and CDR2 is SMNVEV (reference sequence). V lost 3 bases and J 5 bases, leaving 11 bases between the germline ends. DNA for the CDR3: TGTGCCAGCAGTTTGTACGACAGCCACGAGCAGTACTTC. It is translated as CASSLYDSHEQYF.

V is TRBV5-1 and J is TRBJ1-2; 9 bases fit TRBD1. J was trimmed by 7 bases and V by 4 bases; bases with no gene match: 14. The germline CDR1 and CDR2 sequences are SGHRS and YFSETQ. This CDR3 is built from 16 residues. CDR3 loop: CASSPVGGTGFGGYTF. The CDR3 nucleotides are TGCGCCAGCAGCCCAGTCGGCGGGACAGGGTTCGGTGGCTACACCTTC.